Each of the 29 T cell receptor beta chains below was sequenced from the same sample in a study of response to subunit inactivated influenza vaccine. One entry per CDR3 protein, called by TCRdb with MiXCR from the RT-PCR reads. The sample records 550,000 to 800,000 distinct CDR3 sequences, approximately 14% being singletons. The sample in question was PBMCs from blood, obtained 11 to 12 days after vaccination. These receptors originate from a man aged 50-59 years who received an inactivated influenza vaccine.

This clonotype has more than one count but fewer than ten. The chain carries TRBV7-8 and TRBJ2-3, with D possibly being TRBD1 (6 bases). Germline CDR1 and CDR2: SGHVS and FQNEAQ. Trimming took 1 base from V and 2 from J, leaving 10 bases between them. The CDR3 spans 15 residues. In nucleotides, the CDR3 is TGTGCCAGCAGCTTAGGGACAGTTTACACAGATACGCAGTATTTT. Translating it yields CASSLGTVYTDTQYF.

The rearrangement joins TRBV29-1 to TRBJ2-5, with TRBD2 as a possible D gene (5 bases). CDR1 and CDR2 from the germline V gene are SQVTM and ANQGSEA. This CDR3 region has 14 residues. Trimming left V 0 bases short and J 1 base short, with 9 bases between. The CDR3 DNA is TGCAGCGTTGAAGATTTGGGGAGCCAAGAGACCCAGTACTTC. This sequence encodes CSVEDLGSQETQYF.

The chain combines TRBV9 with TRBJ1-2; D possibly corresponds to TRBD1 (5 bases). V lost 3 bases to trimming and J lost 8 bases, with 11 bases between them. The CDR3 has 12 residues. CDR1 is SGDLS and CDR2 is YYNGEE in the germline V gene. This CDR3 is CASSGRGDGYTF. CDR3 nucleotide sequence: TGTGCCAGCAGCGGGAGAGGGGACGGCTACACCTTC. Full variable domain (remainder filled in from reference TRBV9 and TRBJ1-2): DSGVTQTPKHLITATGQRVTLRCSPRSGDLSVYWYQQSLDQGLQFLIQYYNGEERAKGNILERFSAQQFPDLHSELNLSSLELGDSALYFCASSGRGDGYTFGSGTRLTVV.

This clonotype has a count of ten or more. The junction does not match germline at one end; this may be a read error. CDR3 nucleotide sequence: TGCGCCAGCAGCTATGGACGGATGAACACTGAAGCTTTCTTT. As protein: CASSYGRMNTEAFF. The gene calls are TRBV6-2 or TRBV6-3 and TRBJ1-1; no firm D call. Germline assignment: CDR1 MNHEY and CDR2 SVGEGT. The CDR3 is made up of 14 amino acids.

The chain joins TRBV6-1 to TRBJ2-3, with 7 bases lining up with TRBD2. Looked up from germline, CDR1 is MNHNS and CDR2 is SASEGT. The J segment lost 2 bases and the V segment lost 7 bases, leaving 15 bases of the junction unmatched. This CDR3 has 17 residues. DNA for the CDR3: TGTGCCAGCAACTGGGGGGGACTAAGCGTAAACACAGATACGCAGTATTTT. Translated: CASNWGGLSVNTDTQYF.

The CDR3 sequence: CASSRPTGTANEQFF. Written as DNA, the CDR3 is TGTGCCAGCAGTCGTCCCACCGGGACAGCCAATGAGCAGTTCTTC. The V call is TRBV7-9, the J call TRBJ2-1, with TRBD1 matching 7 bases. CDR1 and CDR2 (germline): SEHNR, FQNEAQ (reference sequence). V shed 6 bases and J 6 bases; nucleotides not matched to a gene: 11. There are 15 residues in the CDR3.

This clonotype was recorded a few times. J is TRBJ2-2 and V is TRBV7-9, with D tentatively TRBD2 (6 bases). The CDR3 has 17 residues. CDR1 is SEHNR and CDR2 is FQNEAQ in the germline V gene (reference sequence). The germline V and J ends were trimmed by 3 bases and 2 bases, with 16 bases remaining between them. The CDR3 DNA is TGTGCCAGCAGCTTGGATGGACGGAGGGGTAACACCGGGGAGCTGTTTTTT. As protein: CASSLDGRRGNTGELFF.

This clonotype was observed a handful of times. The rearrangement uses TRBV5-1 and TRBJ2-3; TRBD2 matches 7 bases. The CDR3 is 15 amino acids. Germline V lookup: CDR1 SGHRS, CDR2 YFSETQ. J lost 0 bases, V lost 8 bases, and 9 bases had no gene match. The DNA of the CDR3 is TGCGCCAGTAGCCGGGGGGATACTAGCACAGATACGCAGTATTTT. Its protein is CASSRGDTSTDTQYF. Variable domain in full (rest from reference TRBV5-1 and TRBJ2-3): KAGVTQTPRYLIKTRGQQVTLSCSPISGHRSVSWYQQTPGQGLQFLFEYFSETQRNKGNFPGRFSGRQFSNSRSEMNVSTLELGDSALYLCASSRGDTSTDTQYFGPGTRLTVL.

This chain links TRBV5-1 with TRBJ2-7, with 11 bases fitting TRBD2. Germline CDR1 and CDR2: SGHRS and YFSETQ. This CDR3 is built from 14 residues. The junction had 5 bases not matched to a gene; V was cut back by 4 bases and J by 5 bases. CDR3 in DNA: TGCGCCAGCAGCGAGACTAGCGGGGCTAACGAGCAGTACTTC. It is translated as CASSETSGANEQYF.

This chain connects TRBV5-1 to TRBJ2-7, with D unclear. The CDR3 runs 14 residues. V was trimmed by 3 bases and J by 1 base, leaving 11 bases between them. The germline gives CDR1 SGHRS, CDR2 YFSETQ. The CDR3 region is CASSSSTISYEQYF. In DNA, the CDR3 is TGCGCCAGCAGCTCCTCCACTATTTCCTACGAGCAGTACTTC.

The chain is built from TRBV5-1 and TRBJ2-5; possibly TRBD1 for D (6 bases). V was pared by 2 bases and J by 2 bases, with 10 bases between. This CDR3 has 14 amino acids. Germline CDR1 is SGHRS and CDR2 is YFSETQ. The chain's CDR3 is CASSFGQPQETQYF. DNA of the CDR3: TGCGCCAGCAGCTTTGGACAGCCACAAGAGACCCAGTACTTC.

This clonotype has more than one count but fewer than ten. J is TRBJ1-4 and V is TRBV6-6; D uncertain. V was cut by 8 bases and J by 0 bases, with 7 bases left in between. The germline gives CDR1 MNHNY, CDR2 SVGAGI (reference sequence). The CDR3 runs 13 residues. The CDR3 DNA reads as TGTGCCAGCTACACGACAACTAATGAAAAACTGTTTTTT. It yields the protein CASYTTTNEKLFF.

This chain uses TRBV14 with TRBJ2-5; 8 bases agree with TRBD1. The V gene end was trimmed by 0 bases and the J gene end by 7 bases; junction bases not matched to a gene: 16. Germline CDR1 SGHDN, CDR2 FVKESK. This CDR3 comprises 18 residues. CDR3 residues: CASSQDSPRQGIFRTQYF. CDR3 nucleotides: TGTGCCAGCAGCCAAGATTCCCCCAGACAGGGGATTTTTAGGACCCAGTACTTC.

The rearrangement uses TRBV20-1 and TRBJ2-1; 12 bases agree with TRBD2. This CDR3 comprises 15 residues. The trim removed 6 bases at V and 14 bases at J, leaving 17 bases unmatched. Germline V lookup: CDR1 DFQATT, CDR2 SNEGSKA (reference sequence). CDR3 region: CSARPLAGGLGYEFF. The CDR3 region has the DNA TGCAGTGCCCGACCGCTAGCGGGAGGGCTAGGATACGAGTTCTTC.

The V gene is TRBV11-2, the J gene TRBJ2-1, with a possible D match to TRBD2 (6 bases). Looked up from germline, CDR1 is SGHAT and CDR2 is FQNNGV. The V gene lost 4 bases and the J gene lost 4 bases, with 11 bases spanning the gap. This CDR3 spans 14 amino acids. The chain's CDR3 is CASSSLGGYNEQFF. The DNA for the CDR3 is TGTGCCAGCAGCTCCCTGGGGGGATACAATGAGCAGTTCTTC. Using reference TRBV11-2 and TRBJ2-1 for the parts outside the CDR3, the full variable domain is EAGVAQSPRYKIIEKRQSVAFWCNPISGHATLYWYQQILGQGPKLLIQFQNNGVVDDSQLPKDRFSAERLKGVDSTLKIQPAKLEDSAVYLCASSSLGGYNEQFFGPGTRLTVL.

This clonotype was seen repeatedly, ten times or more. The chain carries TRBV28 and TRBJ2-7, with D unresolved. V lost 4 bases to trimming and J lost 2 bases, with 6 bases between them. The CDR3 contains 12 residues. Germline V CDR1 and CDR2: MDHEN, SYDVKM. The CDR3 reads CASSSSAYEQYF. The CDR3 nucleotides read TGTGCCAGCAGTTCCTCGGCCTACGAGCAGTACTTC. The variable domain in full, with the rest retrieved from reference TRBV28 and TRBJ2-7, is DVKVTQSSRYLVKRTGEKVFLECVQDMDHENMFWYRQDPGLGLRLIYFSYDVKMKEKGDIPEGYSVSREKKERFSLILESASTNQTSMYLCASSSSAYEQYFGPGTRLTVT.

Ten or more counts support this clonotype. The rearrangement uses TRBV29-1 and TRBJ1-2, with 7 bases fitting TRBD1. J lost 8 bases, V lost 7 bases, and 7 bases had no gene match. The CDR3 runs to 11 residues. Germline CDR1 reads SQVTM; CDR2 reads ANQGSEA. CDR3 nucleotides: TGCAGCGCTAAGGGGGCCGACGGCTACACCTTC. Protein sequence: CSAKGADGYTF.

V usage is TRBV5-1 and J usage is TRBJ2-3; 8 bases align to TRBD1. The V gene end was trimmed by 4 bases and the J gene end by 3 bases; junction bases not matched to a gene: 4. CDR1 SGHRS and CDR2 YFSETQ come from the germline V gene. The CDR3 contains 14 residues. CDR3 region: CASSIRTGTDTQYF. The CDR3 DNA follows: TGCGCCAGCAGCATCCGGACAGGGACAGATACGCAGTATTTT.

The chain is built from TRBV27 and TRBJ2-1; TRBD2 matches 7 bases. Germline V lookup: CDR1 MNHEY, CDR2 SMNVEV (reference sequence). V lost 2 bases to trimming and J lost 6 bases; unmatched junction nucleotides: 1. This CDR3 has 13 amino acids. CDR3 DNA sequence: TGTGCCAGCAGTTTAGCGGGAGCCAATGAGCAGTTCTTC. Its translation is CASSLAGANEQFF.

This clonotype was counted between two and nine times. The rearrangement links TRBV3-1 to TRBJ1-2; 8 bases are shared with TRBD1. V lost 4 bases to trimming and J lost 4 bases; unmatched junction nucleotides: 8. Germline V gene sequence: CDR1 LGHDT, CDR2 YNNKEL (reference sequence). CDR3 length equals 15 residues. This CDR3 is CASSLTDRGAYGYTF. The DNA for the CDR3 is TGTGCCAGCAGCCTAACAGACAGGGGAGCCTATGGCTACACCTTC.

On this clonotype itself: Just one base apart from a much larger clone, this may be a read error. The J gene is TRBJ1-5, the V gene TRBV4-1; no reliable D call. Germline V gene data show CDR1 as MGHRA and CDR2 as YSYEKL. Trimming removed 3 bases at V and 6 bases at J, with 12 bases between. This CDR3 is built from 14 residues. The CDR3 spells CASSHQHGIQPQHF. For the CDR3, the DNA is TGCGCCAGCAGCCACCAACATGGGATTCAGCCCCAGCATTTT.

J is TRBJ2-3 and V is TRBV14; TRBD2 matches 7 bases. Looked up from germline, CDR1 is SGHDN and CDR2 is FVKESK. The CDR3 sequence is 14 residues long. J was trimmed by 7 bases and V by 6 bases; bases with no gene match: 10. The CDR3 DNA reads TGTGCCAGCAGTAGGACTAGTACGATGAATACGCAGTATTTT. It yields the protein CASSRTSTMNTQYF.

The chain combines TRBV11-2 with TRBJ2-1; TRBD2 agrees at 12 bases. The CDR3 runs 16 residues. Germline V gives CDR1 SGHAT, CDR2 FQNNGV. After removal of 3 bases from V and 10 bases from J, the junction contained 10 bases not matched to a gene. CDR3 in amino acids: CASSLLALAGGPEQFF. The DNA for the CDR3 is TGTGCCAGCAGCTTGCTCGCGCTAGCGGGGGGGCCAGAGCAGTTCTTC.

The CDR3: CASLGWGETQYF. The DNA for the CDR3 is TGTGCCAGCCTTGGATGGGGAGAGACCCAGTACTTC. The chain carries TRBV2 and TRBJ2-5; D uncertain. Deletions cut 8 bases from V and 4 bases from J, with 11 bases between. CDR3 length: 12 residues. Germline loops: CDR1 SNHLY, CDR2 FYNNEI.

This rearrangement joins TRBV7-9 to TRBJ2-7; 7 bases fit TRBD1. CDR1 is SEHNR and CDR2 is FQNEAQ in the germline V gene (reference sequence). The CDR3 contains 13 residues. The V segment lost 2 bases and the J segment 6 bases; nucleotides outside the gene matches: 4. CDR3: CASSLRAGGEQYF. CDR3 DNA sequence: TGTGCCAGCAGCTTAAGGGCAGGGGGCGAGCAGTACTTC.

This clonotype has only a few counts. The V and J genes are TRBV7-2 and TRBJ2-5; D unresolved. The CDR3 spans 14 residues. Germline V gene lookup returns CDR1 SGHTA and CDR2 FQGNSA. Trimming removed 5 bases at V and 1 base at J, with 11 bases between. The DNA for the CDR3 is TGTGCCAGCAGCGGAAGTATAGCCCAAGAGACCCAGTACTTC. Translating gives CASSGSIAQETQYF.

The chain has TRBV29-1 and TRBJ2-1; D perhaps matches TRBD2 (7 bases). The germline V gene has CDR1 SQVTM and CDR2 ANQGSEA. V was pared by 6 bases and J by 8 bases, with 17 bases between. The CDR3 is 13 residues long. CDR3 sequence (DNA): TGCAGCGTGGAGGGGGGGGTAGGGGATGAGCAGTTCTTC. Its translation: CSVEGGVGDEQFF.

The table lists this clonotype with a few counts. The chain's CDR3 is CASSRDRVGYQPQHF. The CDR3 DNA is TGTGCCAGCAGCCGTGACAGGGTGGGCTATCAGCCCCAGCATTTT. The gene calls are TRBV12-3 or TRBV12-4 and TRBJ1-5; 7 nucleotides match TRBD1. The V segment lost 6 bases and the J segment 5 bases; nucleotides outside the gene matches: 10. CDR3 size: 15 residues.

V gene TRBV28 combines with J gene TRBJ2-2; 8 positions match TRBD2. Germline loops: CDR1 MDHEN, CDR2 SYDVKM. CDR3 length: 15 residues. Losses at the gene ends were 6 bases for V and 2 bases for J; bases not matched to a gene: 5. The CDR3 nucleotides read TGTGCCAGCAGGCAAGCGGGAGTAAACACCGGGGAGCTGTTTTTT. Its translation: CASRQAGVNTGELFF.